This T cell receptor (beta chain) derives from a study of blood T cell repertoires in COVID-19 (dated by TCRdb to 2020 to 2022). General notes on the study: Samples from collaborators originated in the United States, Italy and Spain and spanned both the acute and convalescent phases of COVID-19. Deeply sampled blood TCRbeta repertoires from subjects exposed to, actively infected with, or recovered from COVID-19 were included in the dataset. Samples came from the ongoing ImmuneRACE study (first 160 participants) plus 1,254 subjects from 6 global collaborators. Where available, HLA class I and class II types were obtained from metadata supplied by the sample provider rather than from assay-based typing. The repertoires were released in a freely available public database intended as a resource for research on the immune response to SARS-CoV-2. Nearly every sample came with metadata listing a de-identified subject ID, COVID-19 status, age in years and sex. The prospective study material was composed of cDNA or gDNA derived from T cells, B-cell-depleted T cells, or PBMCs. On the study overall, not on this receptor specifically: The amount of clinical and demographic metadata varied by source and participant and was provided uncurated.

V has 7 bases trimmed and J has 2 bases trimmed; junction bases matching no gene number 10. Looking up the germline V gene (reference sequence) yields CDR1 LNHDA and CDR2 SQIVND. Measured from the cysteine to the phenylalanine, the CDR3 is 16 residues long. Left in the record is the CDR3 DNA by itself, 48 bases read in frame from the first base. In Seattle, one collaborating source enrolled patients while the infection was active and tracked those patients longitudinally over the course of disease. Collaborating institutions collected whole blood in K2EDTA tubes following their own protocols. For TCRbeta analysis, collaborator samples were shipped as frozen whole blood, as isolated PBMCs, or as DNA extracted from either sample type. The immunoSEQ Assay, a bias-controlled multiplex PCR, was used to amplify TCRbeta CDR3 regions from genomic DNA. Under the source paper's analysis protocol: Within the assay, amplification of reference gene primers was used to estimate how many nucleated cells each sample contained. To quantify the absolute abundance of each unique TCRbeta CDR3 rearrangement, sequence reads were collapsed and filtered. For each sample, productive Simpson clonality was calculated by taking the square root of Simpson's diversity index across productive rearrangements. TCRdb provides this immuneACCESS table in a form limited to in-frame rearrangements. Some clones are lacking; in checked studies, under half of them reflect an unresolved V gene, and why the rest are absent is not known. D and trimming were read from the DNA, whereas the V and J calls and clone size are those reported in that table. The table for this sample lists hundreds of thousands of clones; 89% of them were counted only once. The ten most abundant clones make up around 3% of the sample.

With respect to this clone: Its antigen specificity is not known. Within one base of it there is no much larger clone, and no base qualities were kept.

The sequencing input was peripheral blood. Recombination joined TRBV19 with TRBJ2-1; TRBD1 matches 8 bases in the middle. This TCR was recovered from a woman aged 25 to 39 with COVID-19, enrolled during active disease. The CDR3 in this case is CASTTPSDRAYNEQFF. Here is the DNA: TGTGCCAGTACCACCCCCTCGGACAGGGCCTACAATGAGCAGTTCTTC.